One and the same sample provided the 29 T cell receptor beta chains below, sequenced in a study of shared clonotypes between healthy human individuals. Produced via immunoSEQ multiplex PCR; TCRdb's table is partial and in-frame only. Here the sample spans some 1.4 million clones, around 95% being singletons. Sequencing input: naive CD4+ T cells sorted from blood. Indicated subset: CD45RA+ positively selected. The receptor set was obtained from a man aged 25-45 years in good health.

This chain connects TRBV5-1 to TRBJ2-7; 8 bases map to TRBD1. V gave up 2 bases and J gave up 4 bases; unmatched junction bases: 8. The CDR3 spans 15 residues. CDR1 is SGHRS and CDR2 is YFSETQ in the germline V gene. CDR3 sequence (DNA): TGCGCCAGCAGCTTTTGGACAGGGAAATCATACGAGCAGTACTTC. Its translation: CASSFWTGKSYEQYF.

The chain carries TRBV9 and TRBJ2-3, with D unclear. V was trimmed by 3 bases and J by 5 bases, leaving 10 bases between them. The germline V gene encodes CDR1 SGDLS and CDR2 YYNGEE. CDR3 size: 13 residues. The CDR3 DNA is TGTGCCAGCAGCGAGGCCCTCGGAGATACGCAGTATTTT. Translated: CASSEALGDTQYF.

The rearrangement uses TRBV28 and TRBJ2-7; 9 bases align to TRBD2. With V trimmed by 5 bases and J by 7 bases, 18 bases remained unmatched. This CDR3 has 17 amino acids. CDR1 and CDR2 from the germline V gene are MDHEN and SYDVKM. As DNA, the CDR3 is TGTGCCAGCAGTCTCCCCCGCGGAGCGGGAGGTATAAGAGAGCAGTACTTC. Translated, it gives CASSLPRGAGGIREQYF.

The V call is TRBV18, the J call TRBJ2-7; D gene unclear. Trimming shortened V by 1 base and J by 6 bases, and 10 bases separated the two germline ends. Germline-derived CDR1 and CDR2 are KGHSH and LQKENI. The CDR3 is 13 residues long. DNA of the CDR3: TGTGCCAGCTCACCACTGAAGATCGCCGAGCAGTACTTC. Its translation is CASSPLKIAEQYF.

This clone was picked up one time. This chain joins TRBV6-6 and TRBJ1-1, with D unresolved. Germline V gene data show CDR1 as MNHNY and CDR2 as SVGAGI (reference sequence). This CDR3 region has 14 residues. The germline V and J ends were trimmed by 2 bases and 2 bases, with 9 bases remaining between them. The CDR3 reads CASSYREINTEAFF. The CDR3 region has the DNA TGTGCCAGCAGTTACAGGGAAATAAACACTGAAGCTTTCTTT.

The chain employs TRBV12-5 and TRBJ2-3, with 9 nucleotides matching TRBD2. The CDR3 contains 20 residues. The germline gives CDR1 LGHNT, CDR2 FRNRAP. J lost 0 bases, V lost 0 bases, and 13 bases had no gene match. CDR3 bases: TGTGCTAGTGGTTTGGTTCTTAGCGGGAGAGCTCCTACTAGCACAGATACGCAGTATTTT. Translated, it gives CASGLVLSGRAPTSTDTQYF.

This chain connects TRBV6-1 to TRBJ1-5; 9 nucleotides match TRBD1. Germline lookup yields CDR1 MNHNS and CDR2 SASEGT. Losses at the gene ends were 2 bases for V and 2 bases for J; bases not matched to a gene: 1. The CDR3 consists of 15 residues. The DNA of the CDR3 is TGTGCCAGCAGTGAAAACAGGGGGCGCAATCAGCCCCAGCATTTT. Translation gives CASSENRGRNQPQHF.

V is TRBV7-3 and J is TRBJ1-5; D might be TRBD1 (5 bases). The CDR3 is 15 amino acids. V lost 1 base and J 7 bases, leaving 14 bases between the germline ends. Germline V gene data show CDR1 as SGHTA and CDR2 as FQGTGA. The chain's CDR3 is CASSLIGASGQPQHF. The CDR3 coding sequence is TGTGCCAGCAGCTTAATAGGGGCAAGTGGCCAGCCCCAGCATTTT.

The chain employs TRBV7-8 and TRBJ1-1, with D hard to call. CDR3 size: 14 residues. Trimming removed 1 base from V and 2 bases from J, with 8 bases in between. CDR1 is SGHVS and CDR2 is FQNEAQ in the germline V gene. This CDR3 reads CASSLGRFNTEAFF. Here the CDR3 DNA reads TGTGCCAGCAGCTTAGGGCGTTTCAACACTGAAGCTTTCTTT.

The CDR3 region has the DNA TGCGCCAGCAGGTGGGACGCATACAATGAGCAGTTCTTC. Translating gives CASRWDAYNEQFF. The rearrangement uses TRBV5-1 and TRBJ2-1; D is tentatively TRBD1 or TRBD2 (5 bases each). The CDR3 is made up of 13 amino acids. The V end was cut by 5 bases, the J end by 4 bases, with 10 bases between. Looked up from germline, CDR1 is SGHRS and CDR2 is YFSETQ.

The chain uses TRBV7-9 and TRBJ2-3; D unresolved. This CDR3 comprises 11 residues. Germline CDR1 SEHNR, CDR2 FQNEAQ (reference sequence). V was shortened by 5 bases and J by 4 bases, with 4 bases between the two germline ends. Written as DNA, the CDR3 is TGTGCCAGCAGCCAAGCAGATACGCAGTATTTT. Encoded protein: CASSQADTQYF.

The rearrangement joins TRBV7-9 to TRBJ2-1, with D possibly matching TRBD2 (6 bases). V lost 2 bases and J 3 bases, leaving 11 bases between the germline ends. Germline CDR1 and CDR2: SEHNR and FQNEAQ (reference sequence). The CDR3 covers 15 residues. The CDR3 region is CASSLMGGDYNEQFF. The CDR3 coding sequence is TGTGCCAGCAGCTTAATGGGCGGGGACTACAATGAGCAGTTCTTC.

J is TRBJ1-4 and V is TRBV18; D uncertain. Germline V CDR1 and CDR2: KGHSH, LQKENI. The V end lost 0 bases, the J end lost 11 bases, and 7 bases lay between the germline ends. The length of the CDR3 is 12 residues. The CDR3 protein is CASSPPMGKLFF. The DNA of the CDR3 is TGTGCCAGCTCACCACCTATGGGGAAACTGTTTTTT.

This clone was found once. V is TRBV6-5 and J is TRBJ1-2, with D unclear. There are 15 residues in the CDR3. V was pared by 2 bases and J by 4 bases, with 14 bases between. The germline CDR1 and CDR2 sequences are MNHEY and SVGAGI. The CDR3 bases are TGTGCCAGCAGTTACCTTCCGAACTTGGGCTATGGCTACACCTTC. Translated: CASSYLPNLGYGYTF.

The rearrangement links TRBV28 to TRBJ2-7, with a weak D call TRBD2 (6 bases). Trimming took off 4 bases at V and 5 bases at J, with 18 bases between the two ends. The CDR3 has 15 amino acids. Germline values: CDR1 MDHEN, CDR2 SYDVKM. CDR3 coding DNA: TGTGCCAGCAGTTCGGAGGGAGGTCCAACCGACGAGCAGTACTTC. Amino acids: CASSSEGGPTDEQYF.

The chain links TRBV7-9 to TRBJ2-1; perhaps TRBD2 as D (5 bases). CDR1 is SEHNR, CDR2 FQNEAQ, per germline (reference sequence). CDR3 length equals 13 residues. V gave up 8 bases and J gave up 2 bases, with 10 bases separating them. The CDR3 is CASCLATYNEQFF. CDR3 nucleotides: TGTGCCAGCTGCCTAGCAACCTACAATGAGCAGTTCTTC.

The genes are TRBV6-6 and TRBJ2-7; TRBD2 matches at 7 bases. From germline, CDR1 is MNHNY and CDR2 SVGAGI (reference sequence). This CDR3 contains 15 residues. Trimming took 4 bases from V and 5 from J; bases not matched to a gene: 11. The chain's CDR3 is CASSLPAREWNEQYF. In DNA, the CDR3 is TGTGCCAGCAGTTTGCCGGCGCGGGAGTGGAACGAGCAGTACTTC.

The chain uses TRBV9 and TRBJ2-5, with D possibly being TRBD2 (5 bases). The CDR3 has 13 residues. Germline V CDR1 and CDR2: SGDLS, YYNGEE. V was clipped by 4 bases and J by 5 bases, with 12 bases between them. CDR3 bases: TGTGCCAGCAGCACCAGCCCGGGGGAGACCCAGTACTTC. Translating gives CASSTSPGETQYF.

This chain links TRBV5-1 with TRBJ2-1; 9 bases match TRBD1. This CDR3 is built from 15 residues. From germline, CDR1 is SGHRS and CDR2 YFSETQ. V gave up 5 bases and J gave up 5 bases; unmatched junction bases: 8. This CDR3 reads CASRAPGTGHNEQFF. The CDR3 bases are TGCGCCAGCAGAGCACCCGGGACAGGGCACAATGAGCAGTTCTTC.

The CDR3 DNA is TGTGCCAGCAGCTTAGTGGCGCGGGGGGTTGTAGATACGCAGTATTTT. It translates to CASSLVARGVVDTQYF. The chain combines TRBV7-8 with TRBJ2-3; TRBD2 agrees at 8 bases. The trim removed 1 base at V and 5 bases at J, leaving 8 bases unmatched. The V gene's germline CDR1 is SGHVS and CDR2 FQNEAQ. The CDR3 runs to 16 residues.

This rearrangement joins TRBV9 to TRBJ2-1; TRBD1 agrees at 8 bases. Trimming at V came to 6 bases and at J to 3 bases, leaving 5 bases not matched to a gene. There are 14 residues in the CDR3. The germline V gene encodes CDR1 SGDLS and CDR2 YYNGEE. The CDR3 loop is CASNPGQGYNEQFF. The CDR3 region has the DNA TGTGCCAGCAACCCAGGACAGGGCTACAATGAGCAGTTCTTC.

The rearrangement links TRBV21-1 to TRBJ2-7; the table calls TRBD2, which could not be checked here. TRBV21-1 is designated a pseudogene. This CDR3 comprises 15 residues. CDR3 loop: CASRLLAGTPYEQYF. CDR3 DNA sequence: TGTGCCAGCAGACTCCTAGCGGGAACACCCTACGAGCAGTACTTC.

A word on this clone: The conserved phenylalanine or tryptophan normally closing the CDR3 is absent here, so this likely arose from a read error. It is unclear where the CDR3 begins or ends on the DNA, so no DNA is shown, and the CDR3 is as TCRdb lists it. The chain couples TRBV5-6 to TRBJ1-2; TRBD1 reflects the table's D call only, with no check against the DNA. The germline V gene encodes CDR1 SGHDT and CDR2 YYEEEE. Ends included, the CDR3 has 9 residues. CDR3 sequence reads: CASSPLDSP.

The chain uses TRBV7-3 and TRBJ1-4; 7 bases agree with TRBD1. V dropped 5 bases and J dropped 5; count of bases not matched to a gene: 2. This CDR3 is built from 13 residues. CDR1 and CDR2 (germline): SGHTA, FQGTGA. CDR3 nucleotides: TGTGCCAGCAGCGGGACAGCGAATGAAAAACTGTTTTTT. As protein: CASSGTANEKLFF.

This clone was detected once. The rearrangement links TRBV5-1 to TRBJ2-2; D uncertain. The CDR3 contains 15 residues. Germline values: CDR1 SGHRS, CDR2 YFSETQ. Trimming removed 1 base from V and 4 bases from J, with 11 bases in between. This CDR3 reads CASSLFQEPTGELFF. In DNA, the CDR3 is TGCGCCAGCAGCTTGTTTCAGGAGCCCACCGGGGAGCTGTTTTTT.

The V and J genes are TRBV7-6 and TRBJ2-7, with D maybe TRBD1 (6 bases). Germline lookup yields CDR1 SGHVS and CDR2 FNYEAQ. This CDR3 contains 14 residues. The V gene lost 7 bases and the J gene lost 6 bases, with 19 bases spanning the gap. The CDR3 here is CASTLSTGFGEQYF. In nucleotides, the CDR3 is TGTGCCAGCACCCTATCTACAGGGTTTGGCGAGCAGTACTTC.

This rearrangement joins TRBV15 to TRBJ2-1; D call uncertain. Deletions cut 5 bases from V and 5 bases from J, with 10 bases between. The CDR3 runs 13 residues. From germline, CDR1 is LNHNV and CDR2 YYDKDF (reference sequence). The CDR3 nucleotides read TGTGCCACCAGCTATGTTGGGAACAATGAGCAGTTCTTC. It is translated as CATSYVGNNEQFF.

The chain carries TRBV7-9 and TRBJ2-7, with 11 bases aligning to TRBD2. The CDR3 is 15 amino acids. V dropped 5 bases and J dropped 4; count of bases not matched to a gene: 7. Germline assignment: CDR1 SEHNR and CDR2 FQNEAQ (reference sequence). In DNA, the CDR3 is TGTGCCAGCAGCATTAGCGGGAGGGCCGTGTACGAGCAGTACTTC. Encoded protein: CASSISGRAVYEQYF.

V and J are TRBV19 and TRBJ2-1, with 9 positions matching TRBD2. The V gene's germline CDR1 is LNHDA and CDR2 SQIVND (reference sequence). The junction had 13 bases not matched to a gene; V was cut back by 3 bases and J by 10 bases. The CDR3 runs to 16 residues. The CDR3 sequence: CASSMPWSGRLGEQFF. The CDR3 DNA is TGTGCCAGTAGTATGCCCTGGAGCGGGAGGCTGGGGGAGCAGTTCTTC.